This passage covers 32 T cell receptor beta chains from one sample sequenced in a study of CD8+ T cells in alopecia areata. Extracted from the samples, RNA was reverse transcribed into cDNA to serve as the sequencing template. Measured with immunoSEQ multiplex PCR; TCRdb has only the in-frame clones, and not every one. The sample carries some 150,000 clones, 67% recorded once. The sequencing here drew on CD8+ T cells sorted from blood, taken at week 0. These receptors originate from a human donor with alopecia areata.

The genes are TRBV30 and TRBJ1-3; no clear D gene. Germline V gives CDR1 GTSNPN, CDR2 SVGIG (reference sequence). This CDR3 spans 18 amino acids. Between the trimmed V and J ends, which lost 0 bases and 0 bases, there was a span of 18 bases. The CDR3 protein is CAWSVWQATTNSGNTIYF. Here the CDR3 DNA reads TGTGCCTGGAGTGTATGGCAGGCGACAACGAACTCTGGAAACACCATATATTTT.

CDR3 DNA sequence: TGTGCCAGCAGCCCCGGGGGCACCGGGGAGCTGTTTTTT. This encodes CASSPGGTGELFF. V gene TRBV11-2 combines with J gene TRBJ2-2; D perhaps matches TRBD2 (6 bases). The length of the CDR3 is 13 residues. CDR1 is SGHAT, CDR2 FQNNGV, per germline. Trimming took off 5 bases at V and 4 bases at J, with 8 bases between the two ends.

In this sample, this clone turned up a few times. Other DNA sequences in this specimen translate into the identical CDR3. J is TRBJ2-1 and V is TRBV27; D unresolved. The CDR3 has 11 amino acids. CDR1 is MNHEY and CDR2 is SMNVEV in the germline V gene (reference sequence). Trimming pared 4 bases from V and 6 bases from J, leaving 4 bases between. Here the CDR3 reads CASSWGNEQFF. Here the CDR3 DNA reads TGTGCCAGCAGTTGGGGCAATGAGCAGTTCTTC.

V and J are TRBV6-5 and TRBJ2-7; possibly TRBD1 for D (5 bases). Germline CDR1 reads MNHEY; CDR2 reads SVGAGI. The CDR3 is 14 amino acids. The germline V and J ends were trimmed by 0 bases and 7 bases, with 13 bases remaining between them. The CDR3 is CASSYSQGTAEQYF. The CDR3 coding sequence is TGTGCCAGCAGTTACTCGCAGGGAACTGCGGAGCAGTACTTC.

This clone was picked up a small number of times. The V and J genes are TRBV30 and TRBJ1-1; 7 positions match TRBD1. J lost 4 bases, V lost 3 bases, and 8 bases had no gene match. This CDR3 comprises 14 residues. Germline CDR1 and CDR2: GTSNPN and SVGIG (reference sequence). This CDR3 is CAWRNREGATEAFF. In DNA, the CDR3 is TGTGCCTGGAGGAACCGGGAGGGGGCCACTGAAGCTTTCTTT.

This clone appeared a few times. The rearrangement links TRBV4-1 to TRBJ2-7, with 7 bases lining up with TRBD2. In germline, CDR1 is MGHRA, CDR2 YSYEKL. The CDR3 contains 14 residues. The trim removed 2 bases at V and 7 bases at J, leaving 8 bases unmatched. The CDR3 DNA reads TGCGCCAGCAGCCAAATAACGGGGGGATGGGAGCAGTACTTC. Translating it yields CASSQITGGWEQYF.

The CDR3 loop reads CATSRRGLLEEKLFF. DNA for the CDR3: TGTGCCACCAGCCGGAGGGGACTTTTGGAGGAAAAACTGTTTTTT. The chain joins TRBV15 to TRBJ1-4, with D perhaps TRBD1 (5 bases). Germline V CDR1 and CDR2: LNHNV, YYDKDF (reference sequence). The V end lost 5 bases, the J end lost 8 bases, and 18 bases lay between the germline ends. The CDR3 runs 15 residues. Supplemented by reference TRBV15 and TRBJ1-4, the full variable domain reads DAMVIQNPRYQVTQFGKPVTLSCSQTLNHNVMYWYQQKSSQAPKLLFHYYDKDFNNEADTPDNFQSRRPNTSFCFLDIRSPGLGDTAMYLCATSRRGLLEEKLFFGSGTQLSVL.

This clone was seen a single time. Distinct nucleotide sequences in the sample also encode this CDR3. The gene calls are TRBV29-1 and TRBJ1-2; maybe TRBD1 (6 bases). This CDR3 is built from 13 residues. CDR1 SQVTM and CDR2 ANQGSEA come from the germline V gene. V was shortened by 3 bases and J by 6 bases, with 14 bases between the two germline ends. CDR3 in DNA: TGCAGCGTTGAGACGGACAGCCCAGATGGCTACACCTTC. Its translation: CSVETDSPDGYTF. The variable domain in full, completed from reference TRBV29-1 and TRBJ1-2, reads SAVISQKPSRDICQRGTSLTIQCQVDSQVTMMFWYRQQPGQSLTLIATANQGSEATYESGFVIDKFPISRPNLTFSTLTVSNMSPEDSSIYLCSVETDSPDGYTFGSGTRLTVV.

This chain uses TRBV5-6 with TRBJ1-5; D is ambiguous. V dropped 0 bases and J dropped 0 bases, with 4 bases sitting between them. From germline, CDR1 is SGHDT and CDR2 YYEEEE. There are 14 residues in the CDR3. CDR3: CASSLGHSNQPQHF. CDR3 nucleotide sequence: TGTGCCAGCAGCTTGGGACATAGCAATCAGCCCCAGCATTTT.

This sequence joins TRBV4-1 and TRBJ2-7; D gene ambiguous. Germline values: CDR1 MGHRA, CDR2 YSYEKL. V shed 3 bases and J shed 7 bases, with 10 bases lying between them. The CDR3 extends over 12 amino acids. In DNA form, the CDR3 reads TGCGCCAGCAGCCACTCGGGTGGGGAGCAGTACTTC. The encoded protein is CASSHSGGEQYF.

This clone showed up just a few times. CDR3 residues: CASSLGLNRWWSTDTQYF. CDR3 DNA sequence: TGTGCCAGCAGCTTAGGCCTGAATCGCTGGTGGAGCACAGATACGCAGTATTTT. This sequence joins TRBV11-1 and TRBJ2-3; D unresolved. Trimming removed 1 base from V and 0 bases from J, with 17 bases in between. The CDR3 extends over 18 amino acids. Germline V gene data show CDR1 as SGHAT and CDR2 as FQDESV (reference sequence).

The count of this clone is one. The chain uses TRBV29-1 and TRBJ1-4; D is undetermined. V was trimmed by 4 bases and J by 10 bases, leaving 10 bases between them. The CDR3 is 11 residues long. Germline V lookup: CDR1 SQVTM, CDR2 ANQGSEA. CDR3 nucleotide sequence: TGCAGCGTTGCCTCTTCGGTAAAACTGTTTTTT. Translated: CSVASSVKLFF.

In its sample, this clone was seen once. The V and J genes are TRBV25-1 and TRBJ2-7; possibly TRBD1 or TRBD2 for D (5 bases each). The germline V gene has CDR1 MGHDK and CDR2 SYGVNS. This CDR3 has 15 amino acids. With 6 bases removed from V and 0 bases from J, the gap between germline ends came to 15 bases. The CDR3, as DNA: TGTGCCAGCAGCCCCCGTTGGGGGAGCTCCTACGAGCAGTACTTC. Its protein product is CASSPRWGSSYEQYF.

This clone was recorded a few times. This chain joins TRBV29-1 and TRBJ2-2; D unclear. Trimming pared 7 bases from V and 4 bases from J, leaving 7 bases between. CDR1 and CDR2 from the germline V gene are SQVTM and ANQGSEA. This CDR3 comprises 11 residues. DNA for the CDR3: TGCAGCGCACGATTCACCGGGGAGCTGTTTTTT. It is translated as CSARFTGELFF.

The V gene is TRBV14, the J gene TRBJ1-2; 9 positions match TRBD1. Germline CDR1 is SGHDN and CDR2 is FVKESK. J lost 3 bases, V lost 4 bases, and 6 bases had no gene match. CDR3 length: 15 residues. DNA for the CDR3: TGTGCCAGCAGCCCCCGGGACAGGGTAGACTATGGCTACACCTTC. Translating it yields CASSPRDRVDYGYTF.

The chain recombines TRBV11-1 with TRBJ2-1, with TRBD2 matching over 9 bases. This CDR3 comprises 15 residues. J lost 3 bases, V lost 2 bases, and 2 bases had no gene match. Looked up from germline, CDR1 is SGHAT and CDR2 is FQDESV (reference sequence). The CDR3 loop is CASSLRRGGYNEQFF. The DNA of the CDR3 is TGTGCCAGCAGCTTAAGGCGGGGGGGCTACAATGAGCAGTTCTTC.

V usage is TRBV30 and J usage is TRBJ1-4, with D tentatively TRBD1 (6 bases). V was clipped by 2 bases and J by 8 bases, with 12 bases between them. This CDR3 contains 13 residues. The V gene's germline CDR1 is GTSNPN and CDR2 SVGIG (reference sequence). The CDR3 region is CAWSTGQEEKLFF. The CDR3 DNA reads TGTGCCTGGAGTACAGGGCAGGAAGAAAAACTGTTTTTT.

The chain couples TRBV6-5 to TRBJ2-7, with TRBD1 matching 11 bases. Germline values: CDR1 MNHEY, CDR2 SVGAGI. Trimming removed 4 bases from V and 4 bases from J; junction bases left unmatched: 6. This CDR3 spans 15 amino acids. The CDR3 coding sequence is TGTGCCAGCAGTTCAGGGACAGGGGGGTGGTACGAGCAGTACTTC. Encoded protein: CASSSGTGGWYEQYF.

The rearrangement links TRBV29-1 to TRBJ2-2, with a tentative D call TRBD2 (6 bases). V lost 4 bases and J 1 base, leaving 16 bases between the germline ends. The CDR3 is made up of 16 amino acids. The germline V gene has CDR1 SQVTM and CDR2 ANQGSEA. CDR3 loop: CSVVSAGGRNTGELFF. The DNA of the CDR3 is TGCAGCGTTGTATCGGCAGGAGGGCGGAACACCGGGGAGCTGTTTTTT.

The chain recombines TRBV7-2 with TRBJ2-1; a possible D gene is TRBD1 (6 bases). Germline lookup yields CDR1 SGHTA and CDR2 FQGNSA. Trimming stripped 4 bases from V and 4 bases from J, with 14 bases between. The CDR3 sequence is 15 residues long. This CDR3 reads CASSSTQGGYNEQFF. DNA of the CDR3: TGTGCCAGCAGCTCGACACAGGGTGGGTACAATGAGCAGTTCTTC.

V usage is TRBV2 and J usage is TRBJ1-1; D remains unclear. The CDR3 totals 12 residues. The germline V gene encodes CDR1 SNHLY and CDR2 FYNNEI. Trimming stripped 8 bases from V and 3 bases from J, with 10 bases between. CDR3 bases: TGTGCCAGCGGACGACAAGACACTGAAGCTTTCTTT. Translation gives CASGRQDTEAFF.

The chain couples TRBV4-1 to TRBJ2-5; a weak D match, TRBD2 (6 bases). Trimming took off 1 base at V and 9 bases at J, with 12 bases between the two ends. CDR1 and CDR2 from the germline V gene are MGHRA and YSYEKL. This CDR3 comprises 13 residues. The chain's CDR3 is CASSQGGERAQYF. The CDR3 nucleotides are TGCGCCAGCAGCCAAGGGGGGGAGAGGGCCCAGTACTTC.

Details on this clone: Other DNA sequences in the sample encode the same CDR3. The rearrangement joins TRBV13 to TRBJ1-5; D remains ambiguous. V was trimmed by 6 bases and J by 1 base, leaving 7 bases between them. Germline CDR1 is PRHDT and CDR2 is FYEKMQ (reference sequence). The CDR3 is 13 residues long. CDR3 DNA sequence: TGTGCCAGCAGTCCCGGAAGCAATCAGCCCCAGCATTTT. Amino acids: CASSPGSNQPQHF.

The genes are TRBV29-1 and TRBJ2-5, with 11 bases that match TRBD2. V shed 8 bases, J shed 5 bases, and the junction held 7 bases outside the gene matches. Germline CDR1 reads SQVTM; CDR2 reads ANQGSEA. The CDR3 sequence is 13 residues long. The CDR3 loop is CSSVAGGHETQYF. The CDR3 nucleotides are TGCAGCTCCGTAGCGGGGGGGCATGAGACCCAGTACTTC.

The chain employs TRBV27 and TRBJ2-4; TRBD1 aligns across 10 bases. The V gene's germline CDR1 is MNHEY and CDR2 SMNVEV (reference sequence). Trimming at V came to 7 bases and at J to 3 bases, leaving 9 bases not matched to a gene. The CDR3 runs to 16 residues. DNA of the CDR3: TGTGCCAGCACTCCGCGACAGGGGGCCGGCAAAAACATTCAGTACTTC. Its translation is CASTPRQGAGKNIQYF.

Notes on this clone: Distinct nucleotide sequences in the sample also encode this CDR3. The CDR3 is CASSLGDQPQHF. In DNA form, the CDR3 reads TGTGCCAGCAGCTTGGGCGATCAGCCCCAGCATTTT. The V gene is TRBV5-6, the J gene TRBJ1-5; D unclear. Per germline, CDR1 SGHDT and CDR2 YYEEEE. This CDR3 contains 12 residues. Deletions cut 0 bases from V and 5 bases from J, with 3 bases between.

This clone came up a few times. V and J are TRBV27 and TRBJ2-1; no definite D call. The germline CDR1 and CDR2 sequences are MNHEY and SMNVEV (reference sequence). The CDR3 extends over 13 amino acids. The V and J ends lost 3 bases and 6 bases respectively, with 9 bases between them. The CDR3 sequence is CASSFWDSNEQFF. DNA of the CDR3: TGTGCCAGCAGTTTCTGGGATTCCAATGAGCAGTTCTTC.

CDR3 nucleotide sequence: TGTGCCAGCAGCTCCGACGCGTATGGCTACACCTTC. Translation: CASSSDAYGYTF. This chain uses TRBV6-5 with TRBJ1-2, with no clear D. V was clipped by 6 bases and J by 5 bases, with 10 bases between them. Germline V lookup: CDR1 MNHEY, CDR2 SVGAGI. This CDR3 comprises 12 residues.

The chain joins TRBV5-1 to TRBJ2-1; D gene uncertain. The CDR3 is 13 amino acids. Deletions cut 6 bases from V and 6 bases from J, with 13 bases between. Germline lookup yields CDR1 SGHRS and CDR2 YFSETQ. CDR3 nucleotide sequence: TGCGCCAGCACGGGCACTAAGGTCAATGAGCAGTTCTTC. Translating gives CASTGTKVNEQFF.

The gene calls are TRBV7-9 and TRBJ1-2, with 11 bases lining up with TRBD1. J gave up 2 bases and V 0 bases, and 5 bases lay outside the gene matches. The germline gives CDR1 SEHNR, CDR2 FQNEAQ (reference sequence). CDR3 size: 17 residues. As DNA, the CDR3 is TGTGCCAGCAGCTTAGCGGGACAGGGGGAACGGAACTATGGCTACACCTTC. Amino acids: CASSLAGQGERNYGYTF.

The rearrangement links TRBV27 to TRBJ1-5, with 7 bases fitting TRBD1. Germline lookup yields CDR1 MNHEY and CDR2 SMNVEV (reference sequence). V shed 6 bases, J shed 4 bases, and the junction held 6 bases outside the gene matches. The CDR3 extends over 14 amino acids. The chain's CDR3 is CASSPPGQNQPQHF. The CDR3 DNA is TGTGCCAGCAGCCCACCGGGACAGAATCAGCCCCAGCATTTT.

There are a few counts of this clone. The chain recombines TRBV20-1 with TRBJ1-2; tentative D call: TRBD1 (6 bases). The CDR3 is 10 residues long. The ends were cut back, 6 bases at V and 6 bases at J, with 8 bases in the middle. Germline lookup yields CDR1 DFQATT and CDR2 SNEGSKA (reference sequence). Here the CDR3 DNA reads TGCAGTGCCACAGGGAATGGCTACACCTTC. This translates into CSATGNGYTF.